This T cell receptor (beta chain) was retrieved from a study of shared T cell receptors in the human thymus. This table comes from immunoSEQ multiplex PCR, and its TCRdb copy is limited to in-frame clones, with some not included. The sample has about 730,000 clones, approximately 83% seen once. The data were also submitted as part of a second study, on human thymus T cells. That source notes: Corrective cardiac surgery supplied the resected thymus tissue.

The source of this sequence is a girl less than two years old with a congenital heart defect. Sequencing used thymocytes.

The CDR3 reads CASRRATGQNSPLHF. CDR3 DNA sequence: TGTGCCAGCAGGCGGGCGACAGGTCAAAATTCACCCCTCCACTTT. The chain recombines TRBV6-1 with TRBJ1-6; maybe TRBD1 (6 bases). The CDR3 runs 15 residues. Trimming took off 6 bases at V and 7 bases at J, with 16 bases between the two ends. CDR1 and CDR2 (germline): MNHNS, SASEGT.